This T cell receptor (beta chain) was recorded in a study of long-term antiretroviral therapy in people with HIV. Runs used v3.0 of the immunoSEQ assay and were done at survey level. Clones were read by immunoSEQ multiplex PCR, and TCRdb kept only the in-frame ones, dropping some. Altogether approximately 35,000 clones are present, more than 95% being singletons, with the ten largest covering 2.9%. There was at least one pre-ART PBMC sample for each donor, plus at least two post-ART PBMC samples. The ends lost 5 bases at V and 4 bases at J; junction bases unmatched: 6. This CDR3 comprises 14 residues. CDR1 and CDR2 (germline): MNHEY, SVGAGI.

J is TRBJ2-7 and V is TRBV6-5; 9 bases are a match to TRBD1. Sequencing was performed on unsorted PBMCs, taken 6.9 years after starting antiretroviral therapy. This receptor was obtained from a man aged 25 to 40 with HIV. Written as DNA, the CDR3 is TGTGCCAGCAGTCCCGGGACAGGGAGGTACGAGCAGTACTTC. Its protein is CASSPGTGRYEQYF.